A selection of T cell receptor beta chains follows, all from one sample in a study of beta chain features in type 1 diabetes. Sequenced by immunoSEQ multiplex PCR; TCRdb stores in-frame clones only, minus some. The sample shows approximately 250,000 clones, roughly 16% of them seen only once. The sequenced material came from naive CD4+ T cells from blood. All receptors derive from a man aged 25 to 45 with type 1 diabetes. The CDR3 runs from the conserved cysteine through the conserved F or W. A D gene is named only where the DNA matches it firmly. Size tells how often a clone was seen (once, few, many) or the class of an expanded clone, and some rows leave it out.

size	J	V	D	DNA	CDR3
NA	TRBJ2-5	TRBV5-1	NA	TGCGCCAGCAGCTTGGGAAGTGTTGGGGACTGGGAGACCCAGTACTTC	CASSLGSVGDWETQYF
few	TRBJ1-5	TRBV30	NA	TGTGCCTGGAATCACGGGGGCAATCAGCCCCAGCATTTT	CAWNHGGNQPQHF
NA	TRBJ2-7	TRBV4-3	NA	TGCGCCAGCAGCCAAGATAGGACCTTCTACCGGTACGAGCAGTACTTC	CASSQDRTFYRYEQYF
few	TRBJ2-1	TRBV4-3	NA	TGCGCCAGCAGCCCGTACACAAACAATGAGCAGTTCTTC	CASSPYTNNEQFF
few	TRBJ2-2	TRBV4-1	NA	TGCGCCAGCAGCCACCCGGGCACGAACACCGGGGAGCTGTTTTTT	CASSHPGTNTGELFF
NA	TRBJ2-7	TRBV6-5	NA	TGTGCCAGCAGTTACTCCTTCAGGGGCTCCTACGAGCAGTACTTC	CASSYSFRGSYEQYF
once	TRBJ2-1	TRBV7-3	NA	TGTGCCAGCAGCTTAATCGCGGGTTCCTACAATGAGCAGTTCTTC	CASSLIAGSYNEQFF
few	TRBJ2-7	TRBV7-9	TRBD1	TGTGCCAGCAGCTTAGAGGCTGGGACAGGGGACGAGCAGTACTTC	CASSLEAGTGDEQYF
few	TRBJ2-3	TRBV19	NA	TGTGCCAGTTCGCGCTCCCGCGACATAGGATACACAGATACGCAGTATTTT	CASSRSRDIGYTDTQYF
few	TRBJ2-6	TRBV9	TRBD2	TGTGCCAGCAGCCCAGGACTAGCGGGCATTCCCCCTGGGGCCAACGTCCTGACTTTC	CASSPGLAGIPPGANVLTF
few	TRBJ1-1	TRBV7-9	NA	TGTGCCAGCAGCTTCGACAGCAACACTGAAGCTTTCTTT	CASSFDSNTEAFF
few	TRBJ1-1	TRBV6-6	NA	TGTGCCAGCAGCATAGGGGGTGGGTCTGAAGCTTTCTTT	CASSIGGGSEAFF
few	TRBJ2-5	TRBV18	NA	TGTGCCAGCTCACCGGACGGGAGTCAAGAGACCCAGTACTTC	CASSPDGSQETQYF
NA	TRBJ2-1	TRBV11-1	NA	TGTGCCAGCAGCCACAATAGCGCCGGGAATGAGCAGTTCTTC	CASSHNSAGNEQFF
few	TRBJ1-5	TRBV2	TRBD1	TGTGCCAGCAGTCAGGACAGGGCGGGTATTCAGCCCCAGCATTTT	CASSQDRAGIQPQHF
few	TRBJ2-3	TRBV29-1	TRBD2	TGCAGTTCAACTAGCGGGGTTAGCACAGATACGCAGTATTTT	CSSTSGVSTDTQYF
few	TRBJ2-2	TRBV7-2	TRBD2	TGTGCCAGCAGCTTAGCGGGAGGGGCGAACACCGGGGAGCTGTTTTTT	CASSLAGGANTGELFF
few	TRBJ2-5	TRBV4-1	NA	TGCGCCAGCAGCCCCAGACAGAGAGGGCAAGAGACCCAGTACTTC	CASSPRQRGQETQYF
NA	TRBJ2-3	TRBV29-1	NA	TGCAGCGTTGAAGATCAGGTGGACCTTCGGCAGTATTTT	CSVEDQVDLRQYF
NA	TRBJ2-2	TRBV14	TRBD2	TGTGCCAGCAGCCAAGATCCAGCGGGGCACACCGGGGAGCTGTTTTTT	CASSQDPAGHTGELFF
NA	TRBJ2-3	TRBV7-2	NA	TGTGCCAGCAGCTTAGAGATGACAGATACGCAGTATTTT	CASSLEMTDTQYF
few	TRBJ2-5	TRBV7-6	TRBD2	TGTGCCAGCAGCATCGGACTAGCGGGGGAGACCCAGTACTTC	CASSIGLAGETQYF
once	TRBJ2-5	TRBV5-4	NA	TGTGCCAGCAGCAACCGGGCGGCCCAAGAGACCCAGTACTTC	CASSNRAAQETQYF
NA	TRBJ2-7	TRBV18	TRBD2	TGTGCCAGCTCACCGAGAGGGACTAGCGAAGTCGAGCAGTACTTC	CASSPRGTSEVEQYF
few	TRBJ2-7	TRBV6-1	TRBD2	TGTGCCAGCAGTGGAGAGACTAGCGGCTCCTACGAGCAGTACTTC	CASSGETSGSYEQYF
NA	TRBJ2-7	TRBV27	NA	TGTGCCAGCAGTACCGGGACCCGGAAGGAGTACGAGCAGTACTTC	CASSTGTRKEYEQYF
NA	TRBJ2-3	TRBV9	TRBD2	TGTGCCAGCAGCTATATCCCGACTAGCGGGAGTTGGGTGACAGATACGCAGTATTTT	CASSYIPTSGSWVTDTQYF
few	TRBJ2-5	TRBV9	TRBD1	TGTGCCAGCAGCGGGATCACAGGGGGTTCGGAGACCCAGTACTTC	CASSGITGGSETQYF
NA	TRBJ2-2	TRBV4-1	NA	TGCGCCAGCAGCCAAGGCTATGGGAACACCGGGGAGCTGTTTTTT	CASSQGYGNTGELFF
few	TRBJ2-5	TRBV25-1	NA	TGTGCCAGCAGTGAAGTGGAGACCCAGTACTTC	CASSEVETQYF
few	TRBJ2-6	TRBV12-5	NA	TGTGCTAGTGGACCCGGGGTAGCTGGGGCCAACGTCCTGACTTTC	CASGPGVAGANVLTF
NA	TRBJ2-1	TRBV30	TRBD2	TGTGCCTGGAGAACTGGACTAGCGGAACACAATGAGCAGTTCTTC	CAWRTGLAEHNEQFF
few	TRBJ2-7	TRBV19	TRBD2	TGTGCCAGTGCCATAATGACTAGCGGGAATAGCTACGAGCAGTACTTC	CASAIMTSGNSYEQYF
NA	TRBJ2-5	TRBV7-2	NA	TGTGCCAGCAGCCAAACTGGGACTTACCATCAAGAGACCCAGTACTTC	CASSQTGTYHQETQYF
few	TRBJ2-3	TRBV11-2	TRBD2	TGTGCCAGCAGCCCCTCGACTAGCGGGAGTCGTGCAGATACGCAGTATTTT	CASSPSTSGSRADTQYF
NA	TRBJ2-3	TRBV7-9	NA	TGTGCCAGCAGCTTAGTGGCCCTAGATACGCAGTATTTT	CASSLVALDTQYF
NA	TRBJ1-1	TRBV7-9	NA	TGTGCCAGCAGCTTAGGGTCTAGGTGGAACACTGAAGCTTTCTTT	CASSLGSRWNTEAFF
NA	TRBJ2-7	TRBV30	NA	TGTGCCTGGAGTCGGAGCTACGAGCAGTACTTC	CAWSRSYEQYF
NA	TRBJ2-4	TRBV30	TRBD1	TGTGCCTGGAGCAGAACCGGGACAGGCGGAAACATTCAGTACTTC	CAWSRTGTGGNIQYF
NA	TRBJ2-7	TRBV14	TRBD1	TGTGCCAGCAGCCAAGAGCAGGGGGCCTACGAGCAGTACTTC	CASSQEQGAYEQYF
NA	TRBJ1-2	TRBV7-2	NA	TGTGCCAGCAGCTTATCCGGACAGACTAATGGCTACACCTTC	CASSLSGQTNGYTF
NA	TRBJ2-1	TRBV11-1	NA	TGTGCCAGCAGCTTCGATAGCTCCTACAATGAGCAGTTCTTC	CASSFDSSYNEQFF
NA	TRBJ2-5	TRBV12-5	NA	TGTGCTAGTGGGGAAGTGGAGACCCAGTACTTC	CASGEVETQYF
NA	TRBJ2-7	TRBV29-1	NA	TGCAGCGTTCATGGAGCCTACGAGCAGTACTTC	CSVHGAYEQYF
NA	TRBJ2-5	TRBV5-1	NA	TGCGCCAGCAGCATGGGTCAAGAGACCCAGTACTTC	CASSMGQETQYF
few	TRBJ2-1	TRBV5-1	TRBD2	TGCGCCAGCAGCTTCTCCGGGACTAGCTACAATGAGCAGTTCTTC	CASSFSGTSYNEQFF
few	TRBJ2-6	TRBV25-1	NA	TGTGCCAGCAGAGACTCTGGGGCCAACGTCCTGACTTTC	CASRDSGANVLTF
few	TRBJ1-4	TRBV30	NA	TGTGCCTCCACCGGGACGGATAATGAAAAACTGTTTTTT	CASTGTDNEKLFF
NA	TRBJ2-5	TRBV19	NA	TGTGCCAGTAGTTCGTTTAGAGGAGAGACCCAGTACTTC	CASSSFRGETQYF
NA	TRBJ2-5	TRBV29-1	NA	TGCAGCGTTGCCCCAGGGTTACACCAAGAGACCCAGTACTTC	CSVAPGLHQETQYF
NA	TRBJ2-6	TRBV4-1	TRBD1	TGCGCCAGCAGCCAAGATGGGGGACAGGGTTCTGGGGCCAACGTCCTGACTTTC	CASSQDGGQGSGANVLTF
few	TRBJ2-1	TRBV14	TRBD2	TGTGCCAGCAGCCTACTAGCGTTGGCTGAGCAGTTCTTC	CASSLLALAEQFF
NA	TRBJ1-1	TRBV5-6	TRBD1	TGTGCCAGCAGCTACCGGGACAGGGGTACTGAAGCTTTCTTT	CASSYRDRGTEAFF
NA	TRBJ2-7	TRBV6-5	TRBD2	TGTGCCAGCAGTTACTCAGGGACTAGCGGGACCTACGAGCAGTACTTC	CASSYSGTSGTYEQYF
few	TRBJ2-1	TRBV28	NA	TGTGCCAGCAGGGATACAGGGTCTGAGCAGTTCTTC	CASRDTGSEQFF
few	TRBJ2-1	TRBV7-2	NA	TGTGCCAGCAGCCCTATCTCCTACAATGAGCAGTTCTTC	CASSPISYNEQFF
NA	TRBJ2-3	TRBV28	NA	TGTGCCAGCAGTTCCACTCAGGGTGGTACGCAGTATTTT	CASSSTQGGTQYF
NA	TRBJ2-3	TRBV10-3	NA	TGTGCCATCAGTGTTGAGGGAGGCAGGACAGATACGCAGTATTTT	CAISVEGGRTDTQYF
NA	TRBJ2-7	TRBV28	TRBD1	TGTGCCAGCAGTACCTCCGGGACAGGGATGCAGTACTTC	CASSTSGTGMQYF